Detailed here is one TCR beta chain. Assay: immunoSEQ multiplex PCR; the TCRdb copy retains only in-frame clones and omits some. This sample yields about 75,000 clones, of which around 92% are seen a single time; 0.35% to 0.45% belongs to the top ten. The data originate from a study of technical replicates of blood from a few donors. Germline CDR1 reads SNHLY; CDR2 reads FYNNEI. The V and J ends lost 1 base and 4 bases respectively, with 16 bases between them. The CDR3 runs to 17 residues. This chain connects TRBV2 to TRBJ2-2, with a possible D match to TRBD2 (7 bases). This sequence originates from a human donor in good health. Some clones in this sample may be carry-over from other donors' samples. Sequences were obtained from T cells isolated from PBMCs. The CDR3 sequence is CASSEGGRGRGTGELFF. The CDR3 region has the DNA TGTGCCAGCAGTGAAGGGGGGCGGGGGCGAGGCACCGGGGAGCTGTTTTTT.